These 30 T cell receptor beta chains share one sample of origin, sequenced in a study of T cell repertoires in cytomegalovirus infection. TCRdb re-called the reads with MiXCR, one entry per CDR3 protein. The data hold approximately 70,000 distinct CDR3 sequences, with 4% observed a single time. The sample was PBMCs. The receptors here all came from a human donor in good health (CMV status not recorded). Some clones in this sample may be carry-over from other donors' samples.

In its sample, this clonotype was seen many times. The chain links TRBV11-2 to TRBJ1-5; 10 bases map to TRBD1. V lost 5 bases and J lost 3; bases outside the gene matches: 4. This CDR3 spans 15 amino acids. CDR1 is SGHAT, CDR2 FQNNGV, per germline. The CDR3 DNA follows: TGTGCCAGCAGCCTAGGACAGGGGGACAATCAGCCCCAGCATTTT. This encodes CASSLGQGDNQPQHF. The complete variable domain, with remaining parts taken from reference TRBV11-2 and TRBJ1-5, reads EAGVAQSPRYKIIEKRQSVAFWCNPISGHATLYWYQQILGQGPKLLIQFQNNGVVDDSQLPKDRFSAERLKGVDSTLKIQPAKLEDSAVYLCASSLGQGDNQPQHFGDGTRLSIL.

Concerning this clonotype: This could be a read error, since a much larger clone is one nucleotide away. The chain joins TRBV12-3 or TRBV12-4 to TRBJ1-3, with D possibly TRBD1 on 5 matching bases. The CDR3 has 15 amino acids. CDR3 in amino acids: CASRAGPVSGNSIYF. CDR3 coding DNA: TGTGCCAGCAGGGCAGGGCCAGTCTCTGGAAACTCCATATATTTT.

The CDR3 region is CASSYLGVRNEQYF. CDR3 DNA: TGTGCCAGCAGTTACTTAGGGGTGAGGAACGAGCAGTACTTC. The chain uses TRBV6-6 and TRBJ2-7; the D gene is possibly TRBD1 (5 bases). CDR3 length equals 14 residues. V was trimmed by 1 base and J by 5 bases, leaving 12 bases between them. Germline CDR1 and CDR2: MNHNY and SVGAGI (reference sequence).

There are many counts of this clonotype. V usage is TRBV7-2 and J usage is TRBJ2-7; TRBD1 or TRBD2 may be the D gene (5 bases each). CDR3 length: 15 residues. Trimming left V 5 bases short and J 3 bases short, with 17 bases between. Germline V lookup: CDR1 SGHTA, CDR2 FQGNSA. The CDR3, as DNA: TGTGCCAGCAGCCCACGGGACCGGCAAGACTACGAGCAGTACTTC. As protein: CASSPRDRQDYEQYF.

The table lists this clonotype with many counts. The gene calls are TRBV30 and TRBJ1-1, with 10 bases lining up with TRBD1. This CDR3 has 15 residues. The junction had 7 bases not matched to a gene; V was cut back by 1 base and J by 5 bases. The germline CDR1 and CDR2 sequences are GTSNPN and SVGIG (reference sequence). The CDR3 region has the DNA TGTGCCTGGAGTGAGTTGGACAGGGGGTATACTGAAGCTTTCTTT. Its translation: CAWSELDRGYTEAFF.

This clonotype was detected many times. The chain carries TRBV4-2 and TRBJ1-1; 8 bases agree with TRBD1. Germline CDR1 and CDR2: LGHNA and YNFKEQ. V lost 0 bases and J lost 4; bases outside the gene matches: 7. The CDR3 length is 16 residues. DNA of the CDR3: TGTGCCAGCAGCCAAGAGTCAGGGGGCACACCCACTGAAGCTTTCTTT. It translates to CASSQESGGTPTEAFF.

This clonotype came up many times. The chain links TRBV7-2 to TRBJ2-3, with D perhaps TRBD2 (6 bases). Trimming took 1 base from V and 9 from J, leaving 11 bases between them. CDR1 is SGHTA, CDR2 FQGNSA, per germline. The CDR3 covers 13 residues. CDR3 DNA: TGTGCCAGCAGCTTAGAACTAGCCCGAACGCAGTATTTT. It yields the protein CASSLELARTQYF.

This clonotype was seen at least ten times. V and J are TRBV7-2 and TRBJ2-2; perhaps TRBD1 as D (7 bases). The V and J ends lost 4 bases and 5 bases respectively, with 14 bases between them. The germline V gene has CDR1 SGHTA and CDR2 FQGNSA. The CDR3 is 15 residues long. The CDR3 nucleotides read TGTGCCAGCAGCTCGATGACAGGGAGGACCGGGGAGCTGTTTTTT. Its protein is CASSSMTGRTGELFF.

This clonotype was seen repeatedly, ten times or more. This chain connects TRBV7-2 to TRBJ2-5, with D tentatively TRBD2 (6 bases). This CDR3 is 13 amino acids long. The germline V gene encodes CDR1 SGHTA and CDR2 FQGNSA. The CDR3 loop reads CASTLAVWGTQYF. The CDR3 DNA is TGTGCTAGTACATTAGCGGTTTGGGGTACCCAGTACTTC.

This clonotype was picked up many times. V and J are TRBV12-3 or TRBV12-4 and TRBJ2-6; 9 nucleotides align to TRBD1. The CDR3 length is 20 residues. Unmatched junction bases numbered 14, after V lost 5 bases and J lost 0 bases. CDR3 DNA: TGTGCCAGCAGTCCGTATATCCGGGACAGGGTTGACTCTGGGGCCAACGTCCTGACTTTC. Encoded protein: CASSPYIRDRVDSGANVLTF.

This clonotype came up many times. This chain connects TRBV7-2 to TRBJ1-4; D is uncertain. The CDR3 runs 14 residues. The germline V and J ends were trimmed by 3 bases and 4 bases, with 9 bases remaining between them. The germline V gene encodes CDR1 SGHTA and CDR2 FQGNSA. CDR3 region: CASSFLGFNEKLFF. CDR3 DNA sequence: TGTGCCAGCAGCTTCCTAGGGTTTAATGAAAAACTGTTTTTT.

This clonotype was seen repeatedly, ten times or more. The chain uses TRBV7-2 and TRBJ2-3; 11 positions match TRBD2. Unmatched junction bases numbered 8, after V lost 5 bases and J lost 4 bases. CDR3 length: 16 residues. CDR1 and CDR2 from the germline V gene are SGHTA and FQGNSA. CDR3 DNA sequence: TGTGCCAGCAGCCGAAGACTAGCGGGGATTGCAGATACGCAGTATTTT. It encodes CASSRRLAGIADTQYF. The variable domain in full, completed from reference TRBV7-2 and TRBJ2-3, reads GAGVSQSPSNKVTEKGKDVELRCDPISGHTALYWYRQSLGQGLEFLIYFQGNSAPDKSGLPSDRFSAERTGGSVSTLTIQRTQQEDSAVYLCASSRRLAGIADTQYFGPGTRLTVL.

There are many counts of this clonotype. This chain uses TRBV28 with TRBJ2-7, with D tentatively TRBD1 (5 bases). V lost 4 bases and J lost 3, with 16 bases in between. The CDR3 consists of 15 residues. The germline V gene encodes CDR1 MDHEN and CDR2 SYDVKM. The CDR3 DNA follows: TGTGCCAGCAGTTCCCCTAAGGGGATTTTCTACGAGCAGTACTTC. It encodes CASSSPKGIFYEQYF.

This clonotype was detected ten times or more. The gene calls are TRBV7-2 and TRBJ2-7; TRBD2 is a possible D gene (6 bases). The V gene's germline CDR1 is SGHTA and CDR2 FQGNSA. V was shortened by 7 bases and J by 12 bases, with 25 bases between the two germline ends. This CDR3 has 14 residues. The CDR3 protein is CASTHGGKKPSPYF. CDR3 nucleotide sequence: TGTGCCAGCACCCACGGGGGAAAAAAACCTAGTCCGTACTTC.

In the case of this clonotype: A read error may be the cause here, since a much bigger clone is one base away. The V gene is TRBV3-1, the J gene TRBJ1-1, with D tentatively TRBD1 (5 bases). This CDR3 is built from 13 residues. Germline V gives CDR1 LGHDT, CDR2 YNNKEL (reference sequence). The CDR3 bases are TGTGCCAGCAACCAAATGGGGGGCACTGAAGCTTTCTTT. Its protein is CASNQMGGTEAFF.

The chain recombines TRBV7-3 with TRBJ1-1; D call uncertain. The germline V and J ends were trimmed by 4 bases and 2 bases, with 26 bases remaining between them. The CDR3 loop spans 19 amino acids. CDR1 and CDR2 (germline): SGHTA, FQGTGA. The CDR3 here is CASSSSEPSGGQFNTEAFF. CDR3 DNA sequence: TGTGCCAGCAGCTCTTCAGAGCCTTCAGGAGGGCAGTTCAACACTGAAGCTTTCTTT.

The table lists this clonotype with many counts. The rearrangement joins TRBV12-3 or TRBV12-4 to TRBJ1-1; weak D call: TRBD1 (6 bases). The CDR3 is made up of 14 amino acids. V was pared by 3 bases and J by 0 bases, with 8 bases between. CDR3 DNA sequence: TGTGCCAGCAGTTTCCAGGGGTTGAACACTGAAGCTTTCTTT. Translation gives CASSFQGLNTEAFF.

Ten or more counts support this clonotype. This sequence joins TRBV7-2 and TRBJ2-3; 12 bases are shared with TRBD2. Trimming removed 2 bases from V and 0 bases from J; junction bases left unmatched: 6. CDR1 and CDR2 (germline): SGHTA, FQGNSA. The CDR3 runs to 18 residues. The CDR3 loop is CASSLLAGGPVSTDTQYF. As DNA, the CDR3 is TGTGCCAGCAGCTTACTAGCGGGAGGGCCGGTGAGCACAGATACGCAGTATTTT. Variable domain in full (rest from reference TRBV7-2 and TRBJ2-3): GAGVSQSPSNKVTEKGKDVELRCDPISGHTALYWYRQSLGQGLEFLIYFQGNSAPDKSGLPSDRFSAERTGGSVSTLTIQRTQQEDSAVYLCASSLLAGGPVSTDTQYFGPGTRLTVL.

This chain connects TRBV2 to TRBJ2-2, with TRBD2 matching 9 bases. CDR3 length equals 16 residues. V lost 5 bases to trimming and J lost 4 bases; unmatched junction nucleotides: 8. The germline V gene has CDR1 SNHLY and CDR2 FYNNEI. The CDR3 sequence: CASSLLSGGRTGELFF. The CDR3 region has the DNA TGTGCCAGCAGTCTTCTTAGCGGGGGCCGCACCGGGGAGCTGTTTTTT.

This clonotype was recorded many times. The genes are TRBV6-5 and TRBJ2-7; D uncertain. V lost 3 bases and J lost 8, with 11 bases in between. CDR3 size: 12 residues. Germline values: CDR1 MNHEY, CDR2 SVGAGI. The CDR3: CASSYGWDKQYF. Here the CDR3 DNA reads TGTGCCAGCAGTTATGGTTGGGATAAGCAGTACTTC.

This clonotype was detected ten times or more. The chain employs TRBV28 and TRBJ2-3; D not certain. Trimming left V 7 bases short and J 6 bases short, with 14 bases between. The length of the CDR3 is 13 residues. The germline CDR1 and CDR2 sequences are MDHEN and SYDVKM. The CDR3 DNA sequence: TGTGCCAGCACTCTAAGAGATTTGGATACGCAGTATTTT. Its protein product is CASTLRDLDTQYF.

The gene calls are TRBV20-1 and TRBJ2-1; 12 nucleotides agree with TRBD2. The CDR3 is 14 residues long. Germline V gene data show CDR1 as DFQATT and CDR2 as SNEGSKA (reference sequence). V dropped 3 bases and J dropped 7; count of bases not matched to a gene: 4. The CDR3 spells CSARAGLAGNEQFF. CDR3 in DNA: TGCAGTGCTAGGGCAGGACTAGCGGGGAATGAGCAGTTCTTC.

This clonotype was seen many times. V is TRBV7-3 and J is TRBJ2-2; 11 positions match TRBD2. Germline assignment: CDR1 SGHTA and CDR2 FQGTGA. Losses at the gene ends were 5 bases for V and 0 bases for J; bases not matched to a gene: 5. The CDR3 has 17 amino acids. The CDR3 is CASSPGTSGPNTGELFF. In nucleotides, the CDR3 is TGTGCCAGCAGCCCCGGGACTAGCGGACCGAACACCGGGGAGCTGTTTTTT.

This clonotype was observed at least ten times. The chain employs TRBV5-6 and TRBJ2-5; D may be TRBD2 (5 bases). This CDR3 is built from 15 residues. The germline CDR1 and CDR2 sequences are SGHDT and YYEEEE. Trimming left V 6 bases short and J 0 bases short, with 15 bases between. The DNA of the CDR3 is TGTGCCAGCAATCCGGGGTCTAGGAACCAAGAGACCCAGTACTTC. Translation: CASNPGSRNQETQYF.

This clonotype qualifies as medium-sized. This rearrangement joins TRBV28 to TRBJ1-2; 8 bases fit TRBD1. The germline V gene encodes CDR1 MDHEN and CDR2 SYDVKM. V was clipped by 6 bases and J by 8 bases; unmatched bases: 11. This CDR3 comprises 14 residues. CDR3 coding DNA: TGTGCCAGCAGACCGGGACAGGCCACCCTGGGCTACACCTTC. As protein: CASRPGQATLGYTF.

Ten or more counts support this clonotype. The CDR3 DNA reads as TGTGCCAGCAGCCAGCCCCGGGCACAAGAGACCCAGTACTTC. Translating it yields CASSQPRAQETQYF. J is TRBJ2-5 and V is TRBV7-2, with no clear D. The ends were cut back, 5 bases at V and 2 bases at J, with 12 bases in the middle. Looked up from germline, CDR1 is SGHTA and CDR2 is FQGNSA. The CDR3 runs to 14 residues.

This clonotype has just a few counts. Given a much more abundant clone one base away, this may be a read error. The gene calls are TRBV7-2 and TRBJ1-5; no firm D call. The ends were cut back, 1 base at V and 4 bases at J, with 5 bases in the middle. The CDR3 runs to 13 residues. In germline, CDR1 is SGHTA, CDR2 FQGNSA. The CDR3 nucleotides read TGTGCCAGCAGCTTAGGATTGAATCAGCCCCAGCATTTT. Translated: CASSLGLNQPQHF. Variable domain in full (rest from reference TRBV7-2 and TRBJ1-5): GAGVSQSPSNKVTEKGKDVELRCDPISGHTALYWYRQSLGQGLEFLIYFQGNSAPDKSGLPSDRFSAERTGGSVSTLTIQRTQQEDSAVYLCASSLGLNQPQHFGDGTRLSIL.

By sample share, this clonotype is medium-sized. This sequence joins TRBV7-2 and TRBJ1-2; D not resolved. V shed 2 bases and J shed 2 bases, with 6 bases lying between them. CDR1 is SGHTA and CDR2 is FQGNSA in the germline V gene. The CDR3 is 13 amino acids. The CDR3 region has the DNA TGTGCCAGCAGCTTACAGCCCAACTATGGCTACACCTTC. Translated, it gives CASSLQPNYGYTF.

This clonotype is categorized as large (0.1 to 1%). J is TRBJ2-1 and V is TRBV7-2; possible D gene TRBD2, 5 bases. Germline CDR1 reads SGHTA; CDR2 reads FQGNSA. The CDR3 length is 15 residues. V lost 0 bases to trimming and J lost 4 bases, with 10 bases between them. The CDR3 DNA reads as TGTGCCAGCAGCTTAGCGACGGGGAGATACAATGAGCAGTTCTTC. This sequence encodes CASSLATGRYNEQFF. Filled out from reference TRBV7-2 and TRBJ2-1, the complete variable domain reads GAGVSQSPSNKVTEKGKDVELRCDPISGHTALYWYRQSLGQGLEFLIYFQGNSAPDKSGLPSDRFSAERTGGSVSTLTIQRTQQEDSAVYLCASSLATGRYNEQFFGPGTRLTVL.

In its sample, this clonotype was seen many times. This chain links TRBV4-3 with TRBJ2-3; TRBD2 agrees at 7 bases. This CDR3 has 15 amino acids. Germline trimming cut 2 bases from V and 5 bases from J; bases unmatched to any gene: 7. Germline-derived CDR1 and CDR2 are LGHNA and YSLEER. CDR3 in DNA: TGCGCCAGCAGCCAAAGGGGCGGGAGTATAGATACGCAGTATTTT. Amino acid sequence: CASSQRGGSIDTQYF.